This TCR beta chain was captured by sequencing in a study of OX40 agonist ivuxolimab in advanced cancers. Study-wide context: Therapy given before enrollment (anti-PD-1, anti-PD-L1 or anti-CTLA-4) was allowed, and 40% had some. Study conclusions and caveats: CD8+ T cells were the subset that, on average, had more expanded clones than CD4+. Researchers did not establish what antigens the expanded peripheral T cells target.

This CDR3 has 14 residues. V was cut by 6 bases and J by 6 bases, with 15 bases left in between. Germline V lookup: CDR1 MGHDK, CDR2 SYGVNS. As for this clone: Its antigen is unknown.

Data came from immunoSEQ multiplex PCR; TCRdb stores just in-frame clones and leaves some out. The sample carries roughly 92,000 clones, around 90% recorded once. The TCR was taken from an adult with an advanced solid tumor such as melanoma, head and neck, liver or kidney cancer. The sample here was CD4+ or CD8+ T cells sorted from blood, taken in a trial of the OX40 agonist ivuxolimab. The chain links TRBV25-1 to TRBJ2-1; a weak D match, TRBD1 (6 bases). CDR3 protein: CASSNQGTSNEQFF. CDR3 DNA sequence: TGTGCCAGCAGCAACCAGGGGACAAGCAATGAGCAGTTCTTC.